Listed below are T cell receptor beta chains from one sample, sequenced in a study of regulatory T cells in long-lasting Graves disease. TCRdb reprocessed the multiplex PCR reads via MiXCR and lists one record per CDR3 protein. The sample shows about 350,000 distinct CDR3 sequences, over 15% of them seen only once. The sample was also reused in another study, on T cells in Graves' hyperthyroidism and ophthalmopathy.

The specimen comprised peripheral blood mononuclear cells (PBMCs), sampled at new diagnosis, from a patient treated with antithyroid drugs. The receptors were gathered from a man aged 35 to 55 with Graves disease. CDR3s include the opening cysteine and the closing phenylalanine or tryptophan. A D gene is named only where the DNA matches it firmly. Not all rows give a size; the values are once, few, many and, for expanded clones, a class.

TRBV11-3	.	many	TRBJ1-1	TGTGCCAGCAGTCCGCCGCAGGGAGGGACTGAAGCTTTCTTT	CASSPPQGGTEAFF
TRBV20-1	TRBD1	many	TRBJ1-1	TGCAGTGCTAGAGCAGGGGGCATGAACACTGAAGCTTTCTTT	CSARAGGMNTEAFF
TRBV3-1	TRBD2	many	TRBJ2-3	TGTGCCAGCAGCCGCCGAGGGGAGGGGGATACGCAGTATTTT	CASSRRGEGDTQYF
TRBV20-1	TRBD2	many	TRBJ2-2	TGCAGTGCTAAGCTGCTAGCGGGCACCGGGGAGCTGTTTTTT	CSAKLLAGTGELFF
TRBV6-1	.	many	TRBJ2-7	TGTGCCGAACGGGACGGAACCTACGAGCAGTACTTC	CAERDGTYEQYF
TRBV5-1	.	.	TRBJ2-2	TGCGCCAGCAGCTTTGGCGGCACCGGGGAGCTGTTTTTT	CASSFGGTGELFF
TRBV27	.	.	TRBJ2-7	TGTGCCAGCAGTTTTAGGCCTTTCAACTCCTACGAGCAGTACTTC	CASSFRPFNSYEQYF
TRBV6-2/TRBV6-3	TRBD2	many	TRBJ2-3	TGTGCCAGCAGTGAACTTTTAGGACTAGCGGGGCCGCCGCAGTATTTT	CASSELLGLAGPPQYF
TRBV6-5	.	many	TRBJ2-1	TGTGCCAGCAGTTACGTTGACAGCTCCTACAATGAGCAGTTCTTC	CASSYVDSSYNEQFF
TRBV6-5	.	many	TRBJ2-2	TGTGCCAGCAGTTCCCGAGCTGCCCGAGCTCGGACCGGGGAGCTGTTTTTT	CASSSRAARARTGELFF
TRBV20-1	.	many	TRBJ2-1	TGCAGTGCTAAGGGTCCAAATGAGCAGTTCTTC	CSAKGPNEQFF
TRBV28	.	many	TRBJ2-3	TGTGCCAGCAGTTTCCTGACAGGCACAGATACGCAGTATTTT	CASSFLTGTDTQYF
TRBV30	.	many	TRBJ1-1	TGTGCCTGGAGCCTCAACACTGAAGCTTTCTTT	CAWSLNTEAFF
TRBV20-1	.	many	TRBJ2-7	TGCAGTGCTAGAGATCACCGGTCCTACGAGCAGTACTTC	CSARDHRSYEQYF
TRBV27	.	many	TRBJ2-7	TGTGCCAGCAGTCGCCGGACTGGGTGGTACGAGCAGTACTTC	CASSRRTGWYEQYF
TRBV27	.	few	TRBJ1-4	TGTGCCAGCAGTTTAGTCCAGGGAGGGTTAGAAAAACTGTTTTTT	CASSLVQGGLEKLFF
TRBV6-1	.	many	TRBJ2-3	TGTGCCAGCAGCAAAGGACGGGTTAGATTAGATACGCAGTATTTT	CASSKGRVRLDTQYF
TRBV4-2	.	many	TRBJ1-1	TGTGCCAGCAGCCCGGCGAAGGCCACTGAAGCTTTCTTT	CASSPAKATEAFF
TRBV7-9	.	many	TRBJ2-1	TGTGCCAGCAGCCCCTCCGGGGTTTCCTACAATGAGCAGTTCTTC	CASSPSGVSYNEQFF
TRBV19	TRBD1	many	TRBJ2-7	TGTGCCAGTAGTCCAATGACAGGGGGGTACGAGCAGTACTTC	CASSPMTGGYEQYF
TRBV7-2	TRBD2	many	TRBJ2-5	TGTGCCAGCAGCTTAGGCGGGGGGGGAGAGACCCAGTACTTC	CASSLGGGGETQYF
TRBV11-3	TRBD1	many	TRBJ2-3	TGTGCCAGCAGCTTACAAGGACAGGGGTCAGATACGCAGTATTTT	CASSLQGQGSDTQYF
TRBV2	TRBD1	many	TRBJ1-2	TGTGCCAGCAGTGCGGACAGGCACAACTATGGCTACACCTTC	CASSADRHNYGYTF
TRBV19	.	many	TRBJ1-5	TGTGCCAGTAGTATAATTCGGGGAGATCAGCCCCAGCATTTT	CASSIIRGDQPQHF
TRBV28	TRBD1	.	TRBJ1-1	TGTGCCAGCAGTTCCCCGGGACAGGGGCGATCTGCTTTCTTT	CASSSPGQGRSAFF
TRBV10-3	.	many	TRBJ1-1	TGTGCCATGGGGGGGCCGGGGTACACTGAAGCTTTCTTT	CAMGGPGYTEAFF
TRBV24-1	TRBD1	.	TRBJ2-5	TGTGCCACCAGTGACCCGACAGGGGGCGGGTCAGAGGCCCAGTACTTC	CATSDPTGGGSEAQYF
TRBV29-1	TRBD1	.	TRBJ1-2	TGCAGCGTAGCCGGACAGGGAGCAGGCTACACCTTC	CSVAGQGAGYTF
TRBV10-3	.	many	TRBJ1-2	TGTGCCATCAGTGACGCGGGCGGCTATGGCTACACCTTC	CAISDAGGYGYTF
TRBV10-3	.	.	TRBJ2-5	TGTGCCATCAGTGCGAGCTTAGGAGAGACCCAGTACTTC	CAISASLGETQYF
TRBV9	.	few	TRBJ1-1	TGTGCCAGCAGCCCCATCGCATGGGGGTTCCGTGCGAACACTGAAGCTTTCTTT	CASSPIAWGFRANTEAFF
TRBV9	.	many	TRBJ1-6	TGTGCCAGCAGCGAAGGGGGGAATTCACCCCTCCACTTT	CASSEGGNSPLHF
TRBV18	TRBD1	many	TRBJ1-1	TGTGCCAGCTCACCGGACAGGGTGAACACTGAAGCTTTCTTT	CASSPDRVNTEAFF
TRBV5-1	.	many	TRBJ1-3	TGCGCCAGCAGCTCCGGACGAGACTTCTCTAAGGGCACCATATATTTT	CASSSGRDFSKGTIYF
TRBV18	.	many	TRBJ2-1	TGTGCCAGCTCACCACCGGTCTCGAATGAGCAGTTCTTC	CASSPPVSNEQFF
TRBV7-2	TRBD2	.	TRBJ2-2	TGTGCCAGCAGCTTGACTAGCGGGGGGGCCTACACCGGGGAGCTGTTTTTT	CASSLTSGGAYTGELFF
TRBV7-2	.	many	TRBJ2-7	TGTGCCAGCAGCTTCGAGGAATACGAGCAGTACTTC	CASSFEEYEQYF
TRBV3-1	.	few	TRBJ1-4	TGTGCCAGCAGCCAATGGGATAGGGGAGACTATGAAAAACTGTTTTTT	CASSQWDRGDYEKLFF
TRBV11-2	.	many	TRBJ2-7	TGTGCCAGCAGCTTAGGACTCGCCTACGAGCAGTACTTC	CASSLGLAYEQYF
TRBV27	TRBD2	.	TRBJ2-3	TGTGCCAGCAGTACTAGACTAGCGGGGGGGCCTCAAGATACGCAGTATTTT	CASSTRLAGGPQDTQYF
TRBV12-3/TRBV12-4	.	few	TRBJ2-1	TGTGCCAGCAGTTTCCAGGGGCTTAATGAGCAGTTCTTC	CASSFQGLNEQFF
TRBV20-1	TRBD1	many	TRBJ1-6	TGCAGTGCCAGTACGGCGGGAGGGACAGGAGATTCACCCCTCCACTTT	CSASTAGGTGDSPLHF
TRBV2	.	.	TRBJ1-1	TGTGCCAGCAGTGCTCAGGGGTTGCCAGAAGCTTTCTTT	CASSAQGLPEAFF
TRBV19	TRBD1	few	TRBJ1-4	TGTGCCAGTAGTATCATGACAGGGAGAAATGAAAAACTGTTTTTT	CASSIMTGRNEKLFF
TRBV24-1	TRBD2	.	TRBJ2-3	TGTGCCACCAGTGATTCAGGACTAGCGGGGTACACAGATACGCAGTATTTT	CATSDSGLAGYTDTQYF
TRBV5-5	TRBD2	many	TRBJ2-1	TGTGCCAGCGGCAAGACCGGGACTAGAGTCGGCAATGAGCAGTTCTTC	CASGKTGTRVGNEQFF
TRBV28	TRBD2	many	TRBJ2-1	TGTGCCAGCAGTTTAGGCCGGGGGGTGCAGTTCTTC	CASSLGRGVQFF
TRBV19	TRBD1	few	TRBJ1-1	TGTGCCAGTAGTATTTTAAGGGGACAGGGATTTGTTGAAGCTTTCTTT	CASSILRGQGFVEAFF
TRBV20-1	.	many	TRBJ1-4	TGCAGTGCTTTGGACAGCTATAATGAAAAACTGTTTTTT	CSALDSYNEKLFF
TRBV15	.	once	TRBJ2-3	TGTGCCACCAGCAGAGCGTCAGAGACTACCACAGATACGCAGTATTTT	CATSRASETTTDTQYF
TRBV20-1	.	many	TRBJ1-1	TGCAGTGCTAGAGCCAGCGCGTTTTACGGGGGCACTGAAGCTTTCTTT	CSARASAFYGGTEAFF
TRBV7-8	.	many	TRBJ2-3	TGTGCCAGCAGCTACACTCGGACAGCCACAGATACGCAGTATTTT	CASSYTRTATDTQYF
TRBV24-1	.	many	TRBJ1-5	TGTGCCACCAGTGGGACCGGATCTCACAATCAGCCCCAGCATTTT	CATSGTGSHNQPQHF
TRBV20-1	.	many	TRBJ1-5	TGCAGTGCTGTGACGGATGGGGAGCCCCAGCATTTT	CSAVTDGEPQHF